This TCR beta chain was observed in a study of cytomegalovirus exposure and HLA in healthy donors. Germline values: CDR1 MNHEY, CDR2 SMNVEV (reference sequence). The CDR3 is 15 amino acids. With V trimmed by 1 base and J by 5 bases, 8 bases remained unmatched. Only a few counts were recorded for this clone. Its antigen is unidentified. Findings of the study overall: What a later analysis showed was that several of the most significant clusters appeared linked to common viral pathogens. The authors considered a cluster of highly shared sequence variants likely to be a sequencing artifact. Fewer N-insertions (relative to the approximately 700-donor mean) were reportedly seen in an Asian-associated ancestry cluster in a later analysis.

The PCR used 60 Vbeta and 13 Jbeta primers. The method was immunoSEQ multiplex PCR; TCRdb's version includes in-frame clones alone and lacks a portion of them. The repertoire consists of 90,000 to 150,000 clones, with 70% to 80% occurring once and the leading ten covering approximately 2.2%. The sample comprised PBMCs. The chain couples TRBV27 to TRBJ2-7; 7 bases are shared with TRBD2. This receptor was identified in a human donor in good health. The CDR3 here is CASSLLPTGGNEQYF. The CDR3 DNA follows: TGTGCCAGCAGTTTATTGCCAACGGGAGGAAACGAGCAGTACTTC.